This T cell receptor (beta chain) was sequenced during a study of response to subunit inactivated influenza vaccine. TCRdb itself ran the RT-PCR reads through MiXCR, one entry per CDR3 protein. This table holds about 780,000 distinct CDR3 sequences, approximately 17% found once. The CDR3 is 15 amino acids. V was clipped by 4 bases and J by 0 bases; unmatched bases: 6. CDR1 and CDR2 (germline): SGHRS, YFSETQ. Notes on the study in general: The authors put forward the suggestion that each seasonal influenza vaccination may bring in only a limited number of new T cells.

About this clonotype: Its antigen is not identified.

The TCR sequence derives from a man over 45 who received an inactivated influenza vaccine. Specimen: PBMCs from blood, collected more than 4 days after vaccination. The rearrangement uses TRBV5-1 and TRBJ2-7, with 8 bases aligning to TRBD1. The CDR3 DNA reads as TGCGCCAGCAGCGACAGGGGCGAGAGCTCCTACGAGCAGTACTTC. Translation: CASSDRGESSYEQYF.